This entry is about one T cell receptor beta chain. As handled by the study authors: By means of reference gene primer amplification, nucleated cell counts were estimated. Some clones are missing from TCRdb's copy, which holds only in-frame ones; the method was immunoSEQ multiplex PCR. V and J calls and clone size come straight from that table; D and trimming were deduced from the DNA. Here the sample spans roughly 500,000 clones, 70% to 90% being singletons. This entry comes from a study of blood T cell repertoires in COVID-19. CDR3 length equals 17 residues. V was clipped by 7 bases and J by 4 bases; unmatched bases: 12. Germline CDR1 and CDR2: LNHDA and SQIVND (reference sequence).

The sequence was collected from a woman aged 40 to 50 who had recovered from COVID-19. Specimen: PBMCs or T cells enriched from blood (not recorded which). This chain joins TRBV19 and TRBJ2-1; 11 nucleotides agree with TRBD2. DNA for the CDR3: TGTGCCAGTATGCCCCGGGGTAGCGGGAGGGATTACAATGAGCAGTTCTTC. Translated: CASMPRGSGRDYNEQFF. Variable domain in full (rest from reference TRBV19 and TRBJ2-1): DGGITQSPKYLFRKEGQNVTLSCEQNLNHDAMYWYRQDPGQGLRLIYYSQIVNDFQKGDIAEGYSVSREKKESFPLTVTSAQKNPTAFYLCASMPRGSGRDYNEQFFGPGTRLTVL.